This passage covers 8 T cell receptor beta chains from one sample sequenced in a study of cytomegalovirus exposure and HLA in healthy donors. The PCR was carried out with 60 Vbeta primers and 13 Jbeta primers. Sequencing was performed with immunoSEQ multiplex PCR; in TCRdb, only in-frame clones are kept and a portion is missing. The sample records over 40,000 clones, 70% to 80% being singletons. Sequenced material: PBMCs. The receptor source for this set is a woman aged 40 to 50 in good health and CMV-seropositive.

This clone came up a few times. In DNA form, the CDR3 reads TGTGCCTGGAGGCAGGGTAGCTACACCTTC. Protein: CAWRQGSYTF. The chain combines TRBV30 with TRBJ1-2; TRBD1 is a possible D gene (5 bases). This CDR3 is built from 10 residues. The V gene's germline CDR1 is GTSNPN and CDR2 SVGIG (reference sequence). V was pared by 3 bases and J by 9 bases, with 8 bases between.

The gene calls are TRBV11-2 and TRBJ1-4, with a possible D match to TRBD1 (6 bases). The CDR3 is made up of 17 amino acids. Germline V gives CDR1 SGHAT, CDR2 FQNNGV. The V gene lost 5 bases and the J gene lost 4 bases, with 20 bases spanning the gap. The CDR3 bases are TGTGCCAGCAGCCGGGACATCCCGAACGCCGTTAATGAAAAACTGTTTTTT. Its protein product is CASSRDIPNAVNEKLFF.

This clone was seen only once. The chain employs TRBV7-9 and TRBJ1-1, with D uncertain. The V end lost 2 bases, the J end lost 1 base, and 5 bases lay between the germline ends. This CDR3 has 13 residues. Germline-derived CDR1 and CDR2 are SEHNR and FQNEAQ (reference sequence). The CDR3 loop is CASSLIENTEAFF. CDR3 DNA sequence: TGTGCCAGCAGCTTAATAGAGAACACTGAAGCTTTCTTT.

The J gene is TRBJ1-1, the V gene TRBV19; 7 bases match TRBD1. Germline trimming cut 4 bases from V and 4 bases from J; bases unmatched to any gene: 3. CDR1 LNHDA and CDR2 SQIVND come from the germline V gene (reference sequence). This CDR3 region has 13 residues. This chain's CDR3 is CASSKGQSTEAFF. CDR3 in DNA: TGTGCCAGTAGTAAGGGACAGAGCACTGAAGCTTTCTTT.

J is TRBJ1-4 and V is TRBV25-1; 9 bases fit TRBD1. The CDR3 is 14 residues long. Trimming removed 4 bases from V and 6 bases from J; junction bases left unmatched: 3. Germline CDR1 MGHDK, CDR2 SYGVNS. CDR3 sequence (DNA): TGTGCCAGCAGTGGGGGACAGGGATATGAAAAACTGTTTTTT. Amino acid sequence: CASSGGQGYEKLFF.

This sequence joins TRBV7-8 and TRBJ1-5, with D uncertain. Germline V gene sequence: CDR1 SGHVS, CDR2 FQNEAQ. V was trimmed by 0 bases and J by 2 bases, leaving 8 bases between them. The CDR3 is 15 amino acids. CDR3 DNA sequence: TGTGCCAGCAGCTTAGCCTCGCGGGGCAATCAGCCCCAGCATTTT. This codes for CASSLASRGNQPQHF.

This clone was found a few times. This chain connects TRBV4-2 to TRBJ1-5; D gene unclear. Germline CDR1 is LGHNA and CDR2 is YNFKEQ. V was shortened by 3 bases and J by 0 bases, with 3 bases between the two germline ends. The CDR3 has 13 amino acids. The CDR3 DNA reads as TGTGCCAGCAGCCAGGCTAGCAATCAGCCCCAGCATTTT. Encoded protein: CASSQASNQPQHF.

The chain links TRBV5-1 to TRBJ1-1; weak D call: TRBD1 (6 bases). The ends were cut back, 0 bases at V and 6 bases at J, with 12 bases in the middle. Germline lookup yields CDR1 SGHRS and CDR2 YFSETQ. The CDR3 is 14 residues long. This CDR3 is CASSLAGTLAEAFF. The CDR3 bases are TGCGCCAGCAGCTTGGCCGGGACATTAGCTGAAGCTTTCTTT. Full variable domain (outside the CDR3, taken from reference TRBV5-1 and TRBJ1-1): KAGVTQTPRYLIKTRGQQVTLSCSPISGHRSVSWYQQTPGQGLQFLFEYFSETQRNKGNFPGRFSGRQFSNSRSEMNVSTLELGDSALYLCASSLAGTLAEAFFGQGTRLTVV.